The 28 T cell receptor beta chains below all came from one sample that was sequenced in a study of CD8 T cells in Susac syndrome. An input of about 0.45 to 1 ug of RNA was subjected to reverse transcription using random hexamers. MiXCR, run by TCRdb on the immunoSEQ multiplex PCR reads, gives a single entry per CDR3 protein. The data show roughly 400,000 distinct CDR3 sequences, approximately 85% seen once. Sequenced sample: CD8+ T cells from PBMCs. All receptors derive from a human donor with multiple sclerosis.

The chain has TRBV29-1 and TRBJ1-1; D is unresolved. Germline V gene data show CDR1 as SQVTM and CDR2 as ANQGSEA. The V end lost 6 bases, the J end lost 1 base, and 9 bases lay between the germline ends. The CDR3 runs 12 residues. The CDR3 reads CSVDGSNTEAFF. For the CDR3, the DNA is TGCAGCGTCGATGGATCGAACACTGAAGCTTTCTTT.

The chain couples TRBV6-6 to TRBJ1-1; tentatively, D is TRBD1 (5 bases). Germline CDR1 reads MNHNY; CDR2 reads SVGAGI (reference sequence). The length of the CDR3 is 12 residues. Trimming cost V 6 bases and J 5 bases, with 10 bases left between them. CDR3 nucleotide sequence: TGTGCCAGCAGGGACACACCTACTGAAGCTTTCTTT. Its translation: CASRDTPTEAFF.

CDR3 coding DNA: TGTGCCAGCAGTTTATTTTGGACGGACTACACAGATACGCAGTATTTT. Protein sequence: CASSLFWTDYTDTQYF. V is TRBV27 and J is TRBJ2-3; possible D gene TRBD2, 6 bases. There are 16 residues in the CDR3. Germline V gene data show CDR1 as MNHEY and CDR2 as SMNVEV (reference sequence). V was pared by 1 base and J by 2 bases, with 13 bases between.

J is TRBJ2-1 and V is TRBV13; 9 bases align to TRBD1. The germline V gene encodes CDR1 PRHDT and CDR2 FYEKMQ (reference sequence). CDR3 length: 17 residues. Trimming at V came to 5 bases and at J to 7 bases, leaving 15 bases not matched to a gene. CDR3 sequence (DNA): TGTGCCAGCAGCCCGGGAGCGGGACAGGGAATTTTGAATGAGCAGTTCTTC. Residues: CASSPGAGQGILNEQFF.

The CDR3: CASRRGQYSNQPQHF. The CDR3 DNA follows: TGTGCCAGCAGGCGGGGACAGTATAGCAATCAGCCCCAGCATTTT. The J gene is TRBJ1-5, the V gene TRBV6-5; 7 nucleotides agree with TRBD1. Germline assignment: CDR1 MNHEY and CDR2 SVGAGI. Unmatched junction bases numbered 5, after V lost 6 bases and J lost 0 bases. The CDR3 is 15 residues long.

CDR3 coding DNA: TGTGCCAGCAGTTTCCCCCTGCGGGGGGGGAACTACGAGCAGTACTTC. Protein product: CASSFPLRGGNYEQYF. The V and J genes are TRBV28 and TRBJ2-7; the match to TRBD2 covers 9 bases. The germline CDR1 and CDR2 sequences are MDHEN and SYDVKM. The CDR3 runs 16 residues. The V segment lost 3 bases and the J segment 3 bases; nucleotides outside the gene matches: 9.

The chain uses TRBV2 and TRBJ1-2; TRBD1 matches 9 bases. CDR1 and CDR2 (germline): SNHLY, FYNNEI. The CDR3 is 14 residues long. V gave up 7 bases and J gave up 0 bases; unmatched junction bases: 3. In nucleotides, the CDR3 is TGTGCCAGCACCGGGACAGGGTCTAACTATGGCTACACCTTC. Its translation is CASTGTGSNYGYTF.

The gene calls are TRBV5-4 and TRBJ1-4; D is unresolved. The germline CDR1 and CDR2 sequences are SGHNT and YYREEE (reference sequence). The CDR3 length is 13 residues. Deletions cut 2 bases from V and 4 bases from J, with 6 bases between. The CDR3 reads CASSFDSNEKLFF. Written as DNA, the CDR3 is TGTGCCAGCAGCTTCGATAGTAATGAAAAACTGTTTTTT.

The J gene is TRBJ2-1, the V gene TRBV4-2; 16 bases fit TRBD2. Germline values: CDR1 LGHNA, CDR2 YNFKEQ. The CDR3 consists of 17 residues. V shed 3 bases and J 9 bases; nucleotides not matched to a gene: 8. The CDR3 nucleotides read TGTGCCAGCAGCCAGGCCGGGACTAGCGGGAGGGCCAGTGAGCAGTTCTTC. It yields the protein CASSQAGTSGRASEQFF.

For the CDR3, the DNA is TGTGCCAGCAGCCCGACAGGGGTCAATGAGCAGTTCTTC. Its protein product is CASSPTGVNEQFF. The genes are TRBV12-3 or TRBV12-4 and TRBJ2-1, with 8 bases aligning to TRBD1. V gave up 6 bases and J gave up 6 bases; unmatched junction bases: 4. This CDR3 spans 13 amino acids.

CDR3 protein: CSVAPGRGTKNIQYF. The CDR3 nucleotides read TGCAGCGTTGCCCCCGGCCGCGGGACCAAAAACATTCAGTACTTC. V and J are TRBV29-1 and TRBJ2-4; weak D call: TRBD2 (6 bases). CDR1 is SQVTM and CDR2 is ANQGSEA in the germline V gene. V dropped 4 bases and J dropped 2 bases, with 15 bases sitting between them. The CDR3 is 15 amino acids.

The CDR3 is CASSSVTHLEQGSYEQYF. CDR3 sequence (DNA): TGTGCCAGCAGCTCAGTTACCCACCTGGAACAGGGCTCCTACGAGCAGTACTTC. V and J are TRBV7-9 and TRBJ2-7; possibly TRBD1 for D (6 bases). Germline CDR1 reads SEHNR; CDR2 reads FQNEAQ (reference sequence). V lost 4 bases, J lost 0 bases, and 22 bases lay in between. This CDR3 is 18 amino acids long.

In this sample, this clonotype turned up once. This chain uses TRBV30 with TRBJ2-3; 12 nucleotides align to TRBD1. This CDR3 region has 19 residues. After removal of 5 bases from V and 0 bases from J, the junction contained 15 bases not matched to a gene. Germline V gene data show CDR1 as GTSNPN and CDR2 as SVGIG (reference sequence). CDR3 nucleotides: TGTGCCTGGTCCGGCCTGGGACAGGGGGCTTCTCGAAGCACAGATACGCAGTATTTT. Translating gives CAWSGLGQGASRSTDTQYF.

The V call is TRBV5-1, the J call TRBJ2-2; 11 positions agree with TRBD1. J lost 5 bases, V lost 3 bases, and 6 bases had no gene match. From germline, CDR1 is SGHRS and CDR2 YFSETQ. The CDR3 loop spans 16 amino acids. Here the CDR3 DNA reads TGCGCCAGCAGCTGGGGCGGACAGGGGGCAACCGGGGAGCTGTTTTTT. This encodes CASSWGGQGATGELFF.

The chain is built from TRBV7-2 and TRBJ1-6; D gene uncertain. Trimming stripped 2 bases from V and 2 bases from J, with 10 bases between. Germline V CDR1 and CDR2: SGHTA, FQGNSA. This CDR3 has 16 residues. The CDR3 is CASSLIRVTYNSPLHF. The CDR3 nucleotides are TGTGCCAGCAGCTTAATAAGGGTAACCTATAATTCACCCCTCCACTTT.

This chain joins TRBV20-1 and TRBJ2-1; no clear D. Trimming took off 6 bases at V and 2 bases at J, with 20 bases between the two ends. The V gene's germline CDR1 is DFQATT and CDR2 SNEGSKA (reference sequence). This CDR3 is built from 16 residues. CDR3 coding DNA: TGCAGTGCCCCACAAGGCGGAAATGGGGCCTACAATGAGCAGTTCTTC. This encodes CSAPQGGNGAYNEQFF.

The chain uses TRBV4-1 and TRBJ2-7, with a tentative D call TRBD1 (6 bases). The CDR3 is made up of 14 amino acids. V was shortened by 1 base and J by 3 bases, with 10 bases between the two germline ends. Germline CDR1 reads MGHRA; CDR2 reads YSYEKL. The CDR3 here is CASSQVGQNYEQYF. In nucleotides, the CDR3 is TGCGCCAGCAGCCAAGTAGGACAGAACTACGAGCAGTACTTC.

The V call is TRBV4-1, the J call TRBJ2-7; D is undetermined. Germline V gene sequence: CDR1 MGHRA, CDR2 YSYEKL. Trimming left V 8 bases short and J 3 bases short, with 14 bases between. The CDR3 length is 13 residues. The CDR3 sequence: CASSLSDNYEQYF. The CDR3 coding sequence is TGCGCCAGCTCCCTGAGCGATAACTACGAGCAGTACTTC.

The chain links TRBV27 to TRBJ2-2, with 7 bases fitting TRBD2. J lost 9 bases, V lost 3 bases, and 4 bases had no gene match. Germline CDR1 and CDR2: MNHEY and SMNVEV (reference sequence). The CDR3 covers 13 residues. The CDR3 DNA reads TGTGCCAGCAGTTTTGGCGGGAGTCGGGAGCTGTTTTTT. Protein product: CASSFGGSRELFF.

This chain joins TRBV6-5 and TRBJ2-2, with 8 nucleotides matching TRBD1. Germline loops: CDR1 MNHEY, CDR2 SVGAGI. CDR3 length equals 14 residues. The V gene end was trimmed by 4 bases and the J gene end by 6 bases; junction bases not matched to a gene: 4. The DNA for the CDR3 is TGTGCCAGCAGTTCTCAGGGGGCTGCCGGGGAGCTGTTTTTT. Its protein is CASSSQGAAGELFF.

The J gene is TRBJ2-7, the V gene TRBV4-1; 10 bases agree with TRBD1. The length of the CDR3 is 16 residues. Germline V gives CDR1 MGHRA, CDR2 YSYEKL. V trimming: 3 bases; J trimming: 5 bases; junction bases outside the gene matches: 10. The chain's CDR3 is CASSHPGTGETNEQYF. The CDR3 region has the DNA TGCGCCAGCAGCCATCCCGGGACAGGGGAGACCAACGAGCAGTACTTC.

This sequence joins TRBV7-6 and TRBJ1-5, with D perhaps TRBD1 (6 bases). V dropped 5 bases and J dropped 5 bases, with 13 bases sitting between them. This CDR3 region has 14 residues. Germline CDR1 is SGHVS and CDR2 is FNYEAQ. Written as DNA, the CDR3 is TGTGCCAGCAGCCAGGGGACTGTCGATCAGCCCCAGCATTTT. This translates into CASSQGTVDQPQHF.

The gene calls are TRBV3-1 and TRBJ2-2; 9 positions agree with TRBD1. J lost 0 bases, V lost 3 bases, and 5 bases had no gene match. The V gene's germline CDR1 is LGHDT and CDR2 YNNKEL (reference sequence). The CDR3 has 17 amino acids. The CDR3: CASSQGQGTANTGELFF. CDR3 coding DNA: TGTGCCAGCAGCCAGGGACAGGGAACCGCGAACACCGGGGAGCTGTTTTTT.

The chain combines TRBV7-9 with TRBJ2-1; D not resolved. Germline V lookup: CDR1 SEHNR, CDR2 FQNEAQ (reference sequence). This CDR3 has 13 residues. V was trimmed by 1 base and J by 15 bases, leaving 16 bases between them. The CDR3 loop is CASSLVNAKMAFF. The CDR3 DNA is TGTGCCAGCAGCTTAGTAAACGCCAAAATGGCGTTCTTC.

This clonotype was recorded once. This sequence joins TRBV7-9 and TRBJ1-3, with D unresolved. Trimming pared 2 bases from V and 2 bases from J, leaving 7 bases between. The germline gives CDR1 SEHNR, CDR2 FQNEAQ (reference sequence). The CDR3 is 14 residues long. CDR3 in DNA: TGTGCCAGCAGCTTAAAGTCCCCTGGAAACACCATATATTTT. Its protein product is CASSLKSPGNTIYF.

This clonotype was found a few times. J is TRBJ2-3 and V is TRBV9; no clear D gene. The V gene lost 2 bases and the J gene lost 1 base, with 23 bases spanning the gap. The germline V gene has CDR1 SGDLS and CDR2 YYNGEE. The CDR3 contains 19 residues. CDR3 DNA sequence: TGTGCCAGCAGCGTGACTGAACGCCTCCTAGGGCCACGCACAGATACGCAGTATTTT. It codes for CASSVTERLLGPRTDTQYF.

The rearrangement joins TRBV27 to TRBJ2-5, with D possibly being TRBD2 (5 bases). Germline CDR1 and CDR2: MNHEY and SMNVEV (reference sequence). Trimming stripped 2 bases from V and 3 bases from J, with 13 bases between. This CDR3 has 15 amino acids. The CDR3 region has the DNA TGTGCCAGCAGTTTAACCGGGTGGGGAGAAGAGACCCAGTACTTC. It translates to CASSLTGWGEETQYF.

The chain combines TRBV7-9 with TRBJ1-5, with a weak D call TRBD1 (6 bases). V lost 2 bases, J lost 4 bases, and 15 bases lay in between. Germline CDR1 SEHNR, CDR2 FQNEAQ (reference sequence). The CDR3 is made up of 16 amino acids. The CDR3 region is CASSLLSGAGNQPQHF. DNA for the CDR3: TGTGCCAGCAGCTTATTGTCGGGGGCGGGAAATCAGCCCCAGCATTTT.